This T cell receptor (beta chain) came from a study of human versus mouse CDR3 diversity and MHC coevolution (dated by TCRdb to the late 2010s). In terms of the full investigation: The immunoSEQ assay was reported to detect one in 200,000 T cells and to minimize multiplex PCR amplification bias. Across mouse and human samples, the number of valid reads per sample ranged from roughly 5.5 x 10^6 to 1.7 x 10^7. As a reference point for TCR selection on multiple MHC II alleles, the study used human naive CD4 T cell repertoires and compared them against human-TCR-locus transgenic mice that have a single MHC II. Three healthy volunteer blood donors made up the human cohort, with one aged 30 to 39, one aged 40 to 50 and one aged 60 to 70 at collection.

CDR1 SGHNT and CDR2 YYREEE are derived from the germline V gene (reference sequence). Between the V and J ends, shortened by 0 bases and 8 bases respectively, the junction contains 14 bases. The CDR3 has 14 amino acids, counting the end cysteine and phenylalanine. Solely the CDR3 DNA is kept, with 42 bases framed from the first base. Overall study results and their limits: Because human T cells were selected on more than 5 MHC II alleles, repertoire diversity was not considered directly comparable between humans and mice. On average, humans had more CDR3 deletions and insertions than mice did, pointing to greater exonuclease and TdT activity. According to iCHAO1 estimates, humans had the largest TCR beta repertoire, 1.5 million or so clonotypes, which was attributed likely to selection by multiple MHC II molecules. Among all compared groups, most of the three human donors had the lowest clonal inequality scores.

On this clone: The antigen this receptor binds is unknown. Per-nucleotide qualities are absent, and no much larger clonotype sits a single base away.

Fluorescence-activated cell sorting was used to pull naive CD4 T cells, meaning cells that were CD45RO-negative and CD62L-positive, out of the PBMCs. Each donor gave around 54 ml of fresh peripheral blood, from which PBMCs were isolated by Ficoll density centrifugation. Cell sorting was carried out on a FACSAria III instrument, and a purity above 85% was achieved for all samples. Genomic DNA was extracted from the sorted cells using the QIAGEN blood and tissue kit and was quantified on a NanoDrop 1000. Using multiplex PCR of genomic DNA, the immunoSEQ platform deep sequenced and quantified the TCR alpha and beta chains. The source study handled its data this way. IMGT gene and region definitions were used for annotation of the TCR sequences. Out-of-frame rearrangements were taken as a proxy for the preselection repertoire and were compared with in-frame clonotypes. The iCHAO1 estimator provided with the immunoSEQ platform was used to estimate repertoire size. A Gini index based on the Lorenz curve was applied to in-frame amino acid clonotypes to measure clonal inequality. The intersect function in the R package tcR was used to count shared clonotypes, while the Jaccard index served to score similarity. Principal component analysis of V, J and V-J usage frequencies was run with the R prcomp function without normalization. Imported from immuneACCESS, the table was reduced by TCRdb to in-frame sequences with V and J called. These copies leave out some clones; in studies compared against another copy, an unresolved V gene accounts for under half, and the cause of the remainder is not known. D and trimming come from the DNA, and the V and J calls and clone size come from that table. Within this sample are tens of thousands of clones, with 93% of them counted one time only. The ten largest clones add up to about 1.5% of the sample.

Sequencing was performed on naive CD4+ T cells from blood. The cell subset or site label on this specimen signifies: CD45RO-negative CD62L-positive naive CD4 T cells. The chain was built from TRBV5-4 and TRBJ1-2, and perhaps TRBD1 as D gene, on 5 matching bases. The sequence derives from a person aged 30 to 70 in good health. The bases read TGTGCCAGCAGCTTGGAGGGCAGGGAGGAAGGCTACACCTTC. Its translation reads: CASSLEGREEGYTF.